This T cell receptor (beta chain) was identified during a study of T cells in Graves' hyperthyroidism and ophthalmopathy. Study results and caveats: Also found in blood were most expanded thyroid clonotypes above 0.001.

The V and J ends lost 4 bases and 9 bases, in that order; junction bases with no gene match: 3. This CDR3 region has 12 residues. CDR1 is DFQATT, CDR2 SNEGSKA, per germline (reference sequence). This clonotype occurred many times. The target antigen is unknown. Amplification targeted TCR beta CDR3 regions from RNA transcripts. Carried out on the TCR CDR3, a first-round RT-PCR used the HTBI primer set. TCRdb used MiXCR to reprocess the multiplex PCR reads, holding one entry per CDR3 protein. The table includes 500,000 to 750,000 distinct CDR3 sequences, around 14% detected once. This receptor was obtained from a woman aged 18-30 years with Graves' ophthalmopathy. The chain joins TRBV20-1 to TRBJ2-3; the match to TRBD2 covers 11 bases. What was sequenced was blood. CDR3: CSATASGRTQYF. For the CDR3, the DNA is TGCAGTGCTACTGCTAGCGGGAGGACGCAGTATTTT.